These 30 T cell receptor beta chains came from one sample sequenced in a study of T-cell reconstitution after alpha-beta-depleted transplantation in children. Unique molecular identifiers were built into the TCRbeta library. One entry per CDR3 protein, called by TCRdb with MiXCR from the PCR reads. The sample consists of 750,000 to 950,000 distinct CDR3 sequences, 15% to 20% of them appearing once. The material was PBMCs, mostly from graft donor cells, obtained 360 days after TCRalphabeta/CD19-depleted stem cell transplant. These receptors came from a male patient aged 10-17 years who had a stem cell transplant for acute lymphoblastic leukemia, so the T cells may come from the graft donor.

This clonotype has just a few counts. The V call is TRBV18, the J call TRBJ2-5, with D perhaps TRBD2 (6 bases). CDR1 and CDR2 (germline): KGHSH, LQKENI. This CDR3 is built from 15 residues. The V gene lost 1 base and the J gene lost 2 bases, with 11 bases spanning the gap. The DNA of the CDR3 is TGTGCCAGCTCACCACGATCGGGGGTACAAGAGACCCAGTACTTC. Translated: CASSPRSGVQETQYF.

This clonotype was seen more than once but under ten times. The chain is built from TRBV24-1 and TRBJ2-2; no definite D call. V was clipped by 9 bases and J by 2 bases, with 12 bases between them. The CDR3 runs 14 residues. CDR1 and CDR2 (germline): KGHDR, SFDVKD. This chain's CDR3 is CATAGRRNTGELFF. The CDR3 coding sequence is TGTGCCACCGCCGGAAGAAGAAACACCGGGGAGCTGTTTTTT.

The rearrangement uses TRBV7-9 and TRBJ1-1, with 7 positions matching TRBD1. Looked up from germline, CDR1 is SEHNR and CDR2 is FQNEAQ (reference sequence). This CDR3 is built from 15 residues. V lost 4 bases to trimming and J lost 3 bases; unmatched junction nucleotides: 8. This chain's CDR3 is CASSSFRDSYTEAFF. As DNA, the CDR3 is TGTGCCAGCAGCTCCTTCCGGGACAGCTACACTGAAGCTTTCTTT.

V gene TRBV4-1 combines with J gene TRBJ1-4; D unclear. The germline V gene has CDR1 MGHRA and CDR2 YSYEKL. The CDR3 has 17 residues. V lost 6 bases and J lost 0, with 17 bases in between. The CDR3 reads CASRGSLTRATNEKLFF. CDR3 in DNA: TGCGCCAGCAGGGGTAGCCTTACCCGTGCAACTAATGAAAAACTGTTTTTT.

This clonotype appeared many times. The chain has TRBV12-3 or TRBV12-4 and TRBJ1-2; D is undetermined. Trimming removed 6 bases from V and 8 bases from J, with 10 bases in between. The length of the CDR3 is 11 residues. CDR3 in amino acids: CASSRRSGYTF. The CDR3 nucleotides are TGTGCCAGCAGCCGGCGATCGGGCTACACCTTC.

The sample holds a few counts of this clonotype. The chain recombines TRBV5-1 with TRBJ2-3; D is unresolved. V shed 5 bases and J shed 6 bases, with 13 bases lying between them. The V gene's germline CDR1 is SGHRS and CDR2 YFSETQ. The CDR3 contains 13 residues. The CDR3 sequence is CASRAARPDTQYF. The CDR3 region has the DNA TGCGCCAGCAGGGCAGCCCGACCGGATACGCAGTATTTT.

This chain uses TRBV12-3 or TRBV12-4 with TRBJ2-1; no reliable D call. CDR3 length equals 9 residues. With 8 bases removed from V and 12 bases from J, the gap between germline ends came to 8 bases. The CDR3 region is CASGVPQFF. In DNA form, the CDR3 reads TGTGCCAGCGGGGTCCCGCAGTTCTTC.

This sequence joins TRBV11-2 and TRBJ2-2; TRBD2 agrees at 8 bases. Germline V gene data show CDR1 as SGHAT and CDR2 as FQNNGV. CDR3 length equals 15 residues. V dropped 6 bases and J dropped 5; count of bases not matched to a gene: 8. Here the CDR3 reads CASRPSGRRTGELFF. The DNA for the CDR3 is TGTGCCAGCAGACCCAGCGGGAGAAGGACCGGGGAGCTGTTTTTT.

The rearrangement joins TRBV27 to TRBJ2-1; D call uncertain. V shed 5 bases and J shed 3 bases, with 17 bases lying between them. CDR3 length equals 16 residues. In germline, CDR1 is MNHEY, CDR2 SMNVEV (reference sequence). CDR3 region: CASSPPRLLLYNEQFF. The CDR3 DNA reads as TGTGCCAGCAGTCCCCCCAGGCTTCTCCTCTACAATGAGCAGTTCTTC.

This clonotype has more than one count but fewer than ten. The chain has TRBV7-3 and TRBJ1-1; D is undetermined. The CDR3 sequence is 14 residues long. The germline V gene encodes CDR1 SGHTA and CDR2 FQGTGA. V was clipped by 2 bases and J by 3 bases, with 10 bases between them. The CDR3 DNA sequence: TGTGCCAGCAGCTTATTCGCTGGGGACACTGAAGCTTTCTTT. This encodes CASSLFAGDTEAFF. The full variable domain, in which reference TRBV7-3 and TRBJ1-1 provide the parts outside the CDR3, is GAGVSQTPSNKVTEKGKYVELRCDPISGHTALYWYRQSLGQGPEFLIYFQGTGAADDSGLPNDRFFAVRPEGSVSTLKIQRTERGDSAVYLCASSLFAGDTEAFFGQGTRLTVV.

This clonotype was seen ten or more times. The chain is built from TRBV5-1 and TRBJ2-2; D not certain. The CDR3 loop spans 16 amino acids. Per germline, CDR1 SGHRS and CDR2 YFSETQ. The V end lost 0 bases, the J end lost 7 bases, and 16 bases lay between the germline ends. The CDR3 spells CASSLAVRSAGGELFF. CDR3 DNA sequence: TGCGCCAGCAGCTTGGCGGTGAGATCAGCCGGCGGGGAGCTGTTTTTT.

The chain employs TRBV6-2 or TRBV6-3 and TRBJ2-4, with D perhaps TRBD1 (6 bases). The CDR3 sequence is 17 residues long. Germline-derived CDR1 and CDR2 are MNHEY and SVGEGT. The V gene lost 2 bases and the J gene lost 0 bases, with 14 bases spanning the gap. The CDR3 region is CASSYPGQRLAKNIQYF. CDR3 bases: TGTGCCAGCAGTTACCCCGGACAGAGGCTAGCCAAAAACATTCAGTACTTC.

This clonotype was observed a handful of times. V usage is TRBV20-1 and J usage is TRBJ1-5; a weak D match, TRBD1 (6 bases). The germline V gene encodes CDR1 DFQATT and CDR2 SNEGSKA (reference sequence). CDR3 length: 15 amino acids. V was clipped by 1 base and J by 0 bases, with 10 bases between them. CDR3 nucleotide sequence: TGCAGTGCTAGAGCCCGGACAGTTAGCAATCAGCCCCAGCATTTT. Translating gives CSARARTVSNQPQHF.

This clonotype appeared a few times. V and J are TRBV7-2 and TRBJ1-4; maybe TRBD1 (6 bases). CDR3 length: 16 amino acids. With 4 bases removed from V and 0 bases from J, the gap between germline ends came to 12 bases. Germline CDR1 SGHTA, CDR2 FQGNSA. The CDR3 DNA follows: TGTGCCAGCAGCTGGGACATTCGGCCAACTAATGAAAAACTGTTTTTT. This encodes CASSWDIRPTNEKLFF. Complete variable domain (other parts from reference TRBV7-2 and TRBJ1-4): GAGVSQSPSNKVTEKGKDVELRCDPISGHTALYWYRQSLGQGLEFLIYFQGNSAPDKSGLPSDRFSAERTGGSVSTLTIQRTQQEDSAVYLCASSWDIRPTNEKLFFGSGTQLSVL.

This chain uses TRBV5-1 with TRBJ2-7, with 7 positions matching TRBD2. CDR3 length equals 13 residues. V lost 4 bases, J lost 6 bases, and 7 bases stayed unmatched. Germline values: CDR1 SGHRS, CDR2 YFSETQ. The CDR3 nucleotides are TGCGCCAGCAGCGTGGGGAGGGCTGCCGAGCAGTACTTC. It specifies CASSVGRAAEQYF.

The chain uses TRBV5-1 and TRBJ2-7; possible D gene TRBD1, 6 bases. The V and J ends lost 4 bases and 0 bases respectively, with 11 bases between them. The CDR3 spans 14 residues. Germline assignment: CDR1 SGHRS and CDR2 YFSETQ. CDR3 nucleotide sequence: TGCGCCAGCAGCCCTGGACAGCGCTCCTACGAGCAGTACTTC. Its translation is CASSPGQRSYEQYF.

The rearrangement joins TRBV18 to TRBJ2-7, with 7 positions matching TRBD2. Per the germline V gene, CDR1 is KGHSH and CDR2 is LQKENI. This CDR3 spans 14 amino acids. J was trimmed by 5 bases and V by 6 bases; bases with no gene match: 10. The CDR3 sequence: CASSPRLARNEQYF. The CDR3 bases are TGTGCCAGCTCTCCTCGACTAGCCCGGAACGAGCAGTACTTC. Filled out from reference TRBV18 and TRBJ2-7, the complete variable domain reads NAGVMQNPRHLVRRRGQEARLRCSPMKGHSHVYWYRQLPEEGLKFMVYLQKENIIDESGMPKERFSAEFPKEGPSILRIQQVVRGDSAAYFCASSPRLARNEQYFGPGTRLTVT.

This rearrangement joins TRBV6-5 to TRBJ2-7, with 8 bases lining up with TRBD2. CDR1 is MNHEY and CDR2 is SVGAGI in the germline V gene. This CDR3 is built from 19 residues. Trimming cost V 2 bases and J 0 bases; bases outside gene matches: 15. The CDR3, as DNA: TGTGCCAGCAGTTACGGGGGGGTCGAGGCGGGAGGCCCCTCCTACGAGCAGTACTTC. This sequence encodes CASSYGGVEAGGPSYEQYF.

The chain joins TRBV20-1 to TRBJ2-1, with 7 bases aligning to TRBD2. Germline V gene lookup returns CDR1 DFQATT and CDR2 SNEGSKA (reference sequence). V lost 8 bases and J lost 6; bases outside the gene matches: 13. This CDR3 contains 14 residues. Written as DNA, the CDR3 is TGCAGTACTAAGGGCGGGAGACGACCCAATGAGCAGTTCTTC. Translated: CSTKGGRRPNEQFF.

This clonotype has just a few counts. This CDR3 is CARTATRPYTSYNEQFF. The CDR3 nucleotides are TGTGCCCGGACCGCCACCAGGCCCTACACAAGTTACAATGAGCAGTTCTTC. The V gene is TRBV7-8, the J gene TRBJ2-1; D unclear. The CDR3 has 17 residues. The germline V gene has CDR1 SGHVS and CDR2 FQNEAQ. With 11 bases removed from V and 4 bases from J, the gap between germline ends came to 27 bases.

The chain carries TRBV5-1 and TRBJ2-7; 12 positions match TRBD2. The ends lost 4 bases at V and 5 bases at J; junction bases unmatched: 7. The CDR3 spans 15 residues. Germline V gene data show CDR1 as SGHRS and CDR2 as YFSETQ. CDR3 protein: CASSHRLAGDHEQYF. As DNA, the CDR3 is TGCGCCAGCAGCCACCGACTAGCGGGAGACCACGAGCAGTACTTC.

This clonotype was found many times. The chain recombines TRBV10-3 with TRBJ2-2; D may match TRBD1 or TRBD2 (5 bases each). This CDR3 contains 13 residues. The V end was cut by 7 bases, the J end by 6 bases, with 12 bases between. Looked up from germline, CDR1 is ENHRY and CDR2 is SYGVKD. The CDR3 DNA follows: TGTGCCATCAAACGAGGGGAAGCCGGGGAGCTGTTTTTT. Its translation: CAIKRGEAGELFF.

This clonotype showed up just a few times. The chain uses TRBV24-1 and TRBJ1-2; the D gene is possibly TRBD1 (5 bases). V was shortened by 8 bases and J by 3 bases, with 15 bases between the two germline ends. CDR3 length: 14 residues. The germline gives CDR1 KGHDR, CDR2 SFDVKD. The DNA of the CDR3 is TGTGCCACCATCCGGGGGACTCTTGACTATGGCTACACCTTC. It codes for CATIRGTLDYGYTF.

This clonotype came up many times. The germline gene is not matched at one end of the junction; a read error may be the cause. The rearrangement joins TRBV5-1 to TRBJ1-1; tentative D call: TRBD1 (5 bases). The CDR3 is 14 amino acids. Germline CDR1 and CDR2: SGHRS and YFSETQ. As DNA, the CDR3 is TGTGCCAGCAGCCTGGGACCGATGAACACTGAAGCTTTCTTT. Protein: CASSLGPMNTEAFF.

The J gene is TRBJ2-4, the V gene TRBV4-1; a possible D gene is TRBD2 (5 bases). V lost 3 bases and J lost 1, with 7 bases in between. Germline V gene data show CDR1 as MGHRA and CDR2 as YSYEKL. The CDR3 length is 14 residues. CDR3 sequence (DNA): TGCGCCAGCAGCCAGCCGGGGGCCAAAAACATTCAGTACTTC. Translated: CASSQPGAKNIQYF.

This clonotype was seen a handful of times. This sequence joins TRBV19 and TRBJ1-1; 8 positions agree with TRBD1. V dropped 3 bases and J dropped 1; count of bases not matched to a gene: 4. The CDR3 extends over 15 amino acids. CDR1 is LNHDA, CDR2 SQIVND, per germline (reference sequence). The CDR3 DNA sequence: TGTGCCAGTAGTATTATCGGACAGGGGAACACTGAAGCTTTCTTT. This translates into CASSIIGQGNTEAFF.

Ten or more counts support this clonotype. The gene calls are TRBV13 and TRBJ2-7, with 9 bases lining up with TRBD1. The CDR3 runs 17 residues. Germline CDR1 and CDR2: PRHDT and FYEKMQ (reference sequence). J gave up 0 bases and V 4 bases, and 10 bases lay outside the gene matches. The CDR3 reads CASSYNAGTGSSYEQYF. CDR3 bases: TGTGCCAGCAGCTACAACGCCGGGACAGGGAGCTCCTACGAGCAGTACTTC.

The chain couples TRBV7-2 to TRBJ2-3; 10 bases line up with TRBD2. This CDR3 spans 14 amino acids. Trimming at V came to 3 bases and at J to 5 bases, leaving 2 bases not matched to a gene. The germline CDR1 and CDR2 sequences are SGHTA and FQGNSA. The CDR3 region has the DNA TGTGCCAGCAGCTTCCTAGCGGGGGTAGATACGCAGTATTTT. Its translation is CASSFLAGVDTQYF.

The rearrangement joins TRBV11-2 to TRBJ2-3; 11 nucleotides agree with TRBD2. Germline lookup yields CDR1 SGHAT and CDR2 FQNNGV. This CDR3 comprises 18 residues. V dropped 1 base and J dropped 3; count of bases not matched to a gene: 9. The CDR3 here is CASSLVGTSGSWTDTQYF. As DNA, the CDR3 is TGTGCCAGCAGCTTAGTAGGTACTAGCGGGAGTTGGACAGATACGCAGTATTTT.

V is TRBV4-1 and J is TRBJ2-3; 9 bases line up with TRBD2. J gave up 1 base and V 7 bases, and 21 bases lay outside the gene matches. Germline lookup yields CDR1 MGHRA and CDR2 YSYEKL. The CDR3 covers 20 residues. The CDR3 loop reads CASTHDRTAGGVHGTDTQYF. The CDR3 region has the DNA TGCGCCAGCACTCACGATCGTACGGCGGGAGGGGTTCATGGCACAGATACGCAGTATTTT.